Following are 7 T cell receptor beta chains from one sample sequenced in a study of control samples from healthy donors and cancer patients (dated by TCRdb to about 2020). Receptor amplification or capture employed the immunoSEQ multiplex PCR assay. Imported from immuneACCESS, the table was reduced by TCRdb to in-frame sequences with V and J called. These copies leave out some clones; in studies compared against another copy, an unresolved V gene accounts for under half, and the cause of the remainder is not known. The sample table shows about 150,000 clones, and about 93% are seen once. The ten top clones hold roughly 0.64% of the sample. The specimen was blood. These receptors came from a woman aged 25-40 years in good health.

The genes are TRBV4-2 and TRBJ2-2; 7 bases match TRBD1. There are 16 residues in the CDR3. Trimming removed 0 bases from V and 2 bases from J; junction bases left unmatched: 3. CDR1 is LGHNA, CDR2 YNFKEQ, per germline. In nucleotides, the CDR3 is TGTGCCAGCAGCCAAGAACAGGGGCCAAACACCGGGGAGCTGTTTTTT. Translated, it gives CASSQEQGPNTGELFF.

The chain couples TRBV15 to TRBJ1-5; D unclear. This CDR3 has 13 amino acids. The germline V and J ends were trimmed by 7 bases and 5 bases, with 12 bases remaining between them. Germline V gene sequence: CDR1 LNHNV, CDR2 YYDKDF (reference sequence). The CDR3: CATIWVYHQPQHF. In DNA, the CDR3 is TGTGCCACCATCTGGGTTTATCATCAGCCCCAGCATTTT.

A remark on this clone: Sequence at one end of the junction differs from germline and may be a read error. The rearrangement joins TRBV7-7 to TRBJ1-5; maybe TRBD1 (5 bases). The CDR3 loop spans 16 amino acids. Germline V gives CDR1 SSHAT, CDR2 FNYEAQ (reference sequence). In nucleotides, the CDR3 is TGTGCTAGCAGTAGCGGGACGGCTTATAGCAATCAGCCCCAGCATTTT. It yields the protein CASSSGTAYSNQPQHF.

CDR3 sequence reads: CASSLTAGTGVLDTQYF. In DNA form, the CDR3 reads TGTGCCAGCAGTCTCACGGCCGGGACAGGGGTTTTAGATACGCAGTATTTT. The J gene is TRBJ2-3, the V gene TRBV28, with TRBD1 matching over 10 bases. The CDR3 contains 17 residues. V shed 5 bases and J 5 bases; nucleotides not matched to a gene: 13. From germline, CDR1 is MDHEN and CDR2 SYDVKM.

The V and J genes are TRBV28 and TRBJ1-3, with a tentative D call TRBD1 (5 bases). This CDR3 has 16 amino acids. CDR1 and CDR2 from the germline V gene are MDHEN and SYDVKM. Trimming took off 5 bases at V and 0 bases at J, with 14 bases between the two ends. The DNA of the CDR3 is TGTGCCAGCAGTCCTCGGGGCGGAAGCTCTGGAAACACCATATATTTT. Its protein is CASSPRGGSSGNTIYF.

The rearrangement links TRBV11-3 to TRBJ2-1, with D possibly called TRBD1 or TRBD2 (5 bases each). V was shortened by 0 bases and J by 6 bases, with 15 bases between the two germline ends. This CDR3 is 16 amino acids long. Germline CDR1 reads SGHNT; CDR2 reads YENEEA. CDR3 coding DNA: TGTGCCAGCAGCTTAGAGTCGGGAAAGGGGTCCAATGAGCAGTTCTTC. Protein product: CASSLESGKGSNEQFF.

V usage is TRBV5-1 and J usage is TRBJ2-7, with TRBD1 identical over 10 bases. Germline V CDR1 and CDR2: SGHRS, YFSETQ. Trimming took 3 bases from V and 6 from J; bases not matched to a gene: 6. The length of the CDR3 is 14 residues. CDR3 amino acids: CASSYGTGDREQYF. DNA of the CDR3: TGCGCCAGCAGCTACGGGACAGGGGATCGCGAGCAGTACTTC.